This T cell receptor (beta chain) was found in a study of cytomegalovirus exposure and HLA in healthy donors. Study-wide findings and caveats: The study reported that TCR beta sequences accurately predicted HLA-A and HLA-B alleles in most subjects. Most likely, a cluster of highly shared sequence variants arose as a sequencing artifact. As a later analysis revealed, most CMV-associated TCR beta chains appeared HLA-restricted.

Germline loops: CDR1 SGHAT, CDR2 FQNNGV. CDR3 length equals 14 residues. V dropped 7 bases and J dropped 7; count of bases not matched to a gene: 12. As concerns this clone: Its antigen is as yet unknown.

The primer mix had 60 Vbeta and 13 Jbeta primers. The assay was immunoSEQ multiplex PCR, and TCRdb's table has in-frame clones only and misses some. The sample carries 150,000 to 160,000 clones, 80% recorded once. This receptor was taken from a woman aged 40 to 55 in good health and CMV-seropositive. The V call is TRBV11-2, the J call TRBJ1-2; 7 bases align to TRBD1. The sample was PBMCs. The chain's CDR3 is CASNQPGQWGGYTF. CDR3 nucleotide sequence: TGTGCCAGCAACCAGCCGGGACAGTGGGGTGGCTACACCTTC.